One sample yielded the 2 T cell receptor beta chains listed below, sequenced in a study of T-cell memory formation after mild COVID-19. MiXCR, run by TCRdb on the 5' RACE reads, gives a single entry per CDR3 protein. The sample consists of around 450,000 distinct CDR3 sequences, 20% to 25% of them appearing once. Specimen: PBMCs or a T cell subset sorted from them (not recorded which). These receptors came from an adult woman who had mild COVID-19 (a few samples of this study predate the infection). Cell type and time point are not known.

This clonotype was observed many times. The rearrangement uses TRBV6-5 and TRBJ2-5; 7 bases are shared with TRBD1. After removal of 2 bases from V and 3 bases from J, the junction contained 3 bases not matched to a gene. CDR3 size: 14 residues. Germline V CDR1 and CDR2: MNHEY, SVGAGI. The CDR3 spells CASSYGTAEETQYF. Here the CDR3 DNA reads TGTGCCAGCAGTTACGGGACAGCCGAAGAGACCCAGTACTTC.

The gene calls are TRBV24-1 and TRBJ2-7; D remains ambiguous. The CDR3 has 12 residues. V lost 1 base and J 6 bases, leaving 6 bases between the germline ends. Germline-derived CDR1 and CDR2 are KGHDR and SFDVKD. The chain's CDR3 is CATSDFESEQYF. Written as DNA, the CDR3 is TGTGCCACCAGTGATTTTGAGAGCGAGCAGTACTTC.